The rows below give T cell receptor beta chains drawn from one sample of a study of blood T cell repertoires in COVID-19. The data were produced by immunoSEQ multiplex PCR, yet TCRdb's version contains in-frame clones alone and is incomplete. Of 320,000 or so clones in the sample, 89% were seen once. Input material: PBMCs or T cells enriched from blood (not recorded which). The origin of the receptors is a man in his 60s who had recovered from COVID-19. CDR3s include the opening cysteine and the closing phenylalanine or tryptophan. The D gene is left open where the match is weak. Some rows have no size entry. The others give once, few or many, or a class for an expanded clone.

>NA|TRBJ2-7|13|NA|TRBV3-1/TRBV3-2
CASSQDRRYEQYF
TGTGCCAGCAGCCAAGATCGCCGGTACGAGCAGTACTTC
>NA|TRBJ2-3|15|NA|TRBV2
CASSEQAWGTDTQYF
TGTGCCAGCAGTGAACAGGCCTGGGGCACAGATACGCAGTATTTT
>NA|TRBJ1-2|15|TRBD1|TRBV13
CASSSPGQGASGYTF
TGTGCCAGCAGCTCGCCGGGACAGGGGGCGTCCGGCTACACCTTC
>once|TRBJ2-3|12|NA|TRBV2
CASRTMTDTQYF
TGTGCCAGCAGGACAATGACAGATACGCAGTATTTT
>once|TRBJ2-3|14|TRBD2|TRBV5-5
CASTVAGGRDTQYF
TGTGCCAGCACCGTAGCGGGAGGTCGGGATACGCAGTATTTT
>once|TRBJ2-3|16|TRBD2|TRBV7-3
CASSEGLARSTDTQYF
TGTGCCAGCAGCGAGGGACTAGCGAGAAGCACAGATACGCAGTATTTT
>NA|TRBJ2-2|15|NA|TRBV5-1
CASSLVQGMTGELFF
TGCGCCAGCAGCTTGGTTCAGGGGATGACCGGGGAGCTGTTTTTT
>NA|TRBJ1-2|13|NA|TRBV5-6
CASSPDSPYGYTF
TGTGCCAGCAGCCCAGACAGTCCATATGGCTACACCTTC
>few|TRBJ2-7|14|TRBD2|TRBV10-2
CASRVGLGYYEQYF
TGCGCCAGCAGGGTGGGACTAGGATACTACGAGCAGTACTTC
>NA|TRBJ2-5|15|NA|TRBV7-9
CASSLGAGGRETQYF
TGTGCCAGCAGCTTAGGGGCGGGCGGTCGGGAGACCCAGTACTTC
>NA|TRBJ1-1|11|NA|TRBV29-1
CSVARGTEAFF
TGCAGCGTCGCCCGCGGGACTGAAGCTTTCTTT
>NA|TRBJ2-7|11|NA|TRBV7-3
CASPDSYEQYF
TGTGCCAGCCCCGACAGCTACGAGCAGTACTTC
>once|TRBJ1-4|14|NA|TRBV24-1
CATSESRGAEKLFF
TGTGCCACCAGTGAGAGTAGGGGTGCTGAAAAACTGTTTTTT
>once|TRBJ1-5|19|TRBD1|TRBV11-3
CASTHPEGQGIGGNQPQHF
TGTGCCAGCACCCACCCCGAGGGACAGGGTATTGGGGGCAATCAGCCCCAGCATTTT
>NA|TRBJ2-2|14|NA|TRBV7-3
CASTLTTNTGELFF
TGTGCCAGCACCTTAACCACGAACACCGGGGAGCTGTTTTTT
>NA|TRBJ2-1|16|TRBD2|TRBV7-2
CASSLVAGVGYNEQFF
TGTGCCAGCAGCTTAGTTGCGGGAGTGGGTTACAATGAGCAGTTCTTC
>NA|TRBJ2-7|13|NA|TRBV10-2
CASRPTSSYEQYF
TGCGCCAGCAGGCCAACGAGCTCCTACGAGCAGTACTTC
>NA|TRBJ1-2|11|TRBD1|TRBV29-1
CSGWTGDGYTF
TGCAGCGGGTGGACAGGGGATGGCTACACCTTC
>NA|TRBJ2-7|15|TRBD2|TRBV6-1
CASSERVAGDFEQYF
TGTGCCAGCAGTGAACGCGTAGCGGGAGATTTCGAGCAGTACTTC
>NA|TRBJ2-7|14|TRBD1|TRBV5-1
CASSPRTGSYEQYF
TGCGCCAGCAGCCCGAGGACAGGATCCTACGAGCAGTACTTC
>few|TRBJ2-1|12|NA|TRBV29-1
CSVGQIYNEQFF
TGCAGCGTTGGACAGATCTACAATGAGCAGTTCTTC
>NA|TRBJ1-6|14|TRBD1|TRBV2
CASSDRTGNSPLHF
TGTGCCAGCAGTGATAGGACAGGGAATTCACCCCTCCACTTT
>NA|TRBJ2-2|16|TRBD1|TRBV7-3
CASSRNRGGNTGELFF
TGTGCCAGCAGCAGGAACAGGGGCGGGAACACCGGGGAGCTGTTTTTT
>NA|TRBJ1-2|13|TRBD1|TRBV28
CASSSTGVDGYTF
TGTGCCAGCAGTTCGACAGGGGTCGATGGCTACACCTTC
>NA|TRBJ2-7|16|TRBD2|TRBV3-1/TRBV3-2
CASSQGAGGSSYEQYF
TGTGCCAGCAGCCAGGGAGCGGGAGGGAGCTCCTACGAGCAGTACTTC
>NA|TRBJ2-1|15|TRBD1|TRBV9
CASSSTGTGYNEQFF
TGTGCCAGCAGCTCCACCGGGACAGGGTACAATGAGCAGTTCTTC
>NA|TRBJ2-7|10|NA|TRBV20-1
CSVGSYEQYF
TGCAGTGTCGGGTCCTACGAGCAGTACTTC
>few|TRBJ1-4|16|NA|TRBV6-5
CASSYSSGGGNEKLFF
TGTGCCAGCAGTTACTCGTCCGGGGGAGGGAACGAAAAACTGTTTTTT
>NA|TRBJ1-5|14|TRBD1|TRBV18
CASSMTGNGQPQHF
TGTGCCAGCTCAATGACAGGGAACGGTCAGCCCCAGCATTTT
>NA|TRBJ1-3|16|TRBD1|TRBV6-4
CASSDGSGTAGNTIYF
TGTGCCAGCAGTGACGGTTCAGGGACAGCTGGAAACACCATATATTTT
>NA|TRBJ2-1|15|NA|TRBV18
CASSPSGSPDNEQFF
TGTGCCAGCTCACCATCGGGGTCTCCGGACAATGAGCAGTTCTTC
>NA|TRBJ2-5|14|NA|TRBV5-8
CASILQAIQETQYF
TGTGCCAGCATCCTACAGGCGATACAAGAGACCCAGTACTTC
>NA|TRBJ2-1|13|TRBD1|TRBV30
CAWRDRGSYEQFF
TGTGCCTGGAGGGACAGGGGATCGTATGAGCAGTTCTTC
>NA|TRBJ1-1|14|NA|TRBV28
CASSLWGLDTEAFF
TGTGCCAGCAGTTTATGGGGGCTGGACACTGAAGCTTTCTTT
>NA|TRBJ1-5|15|TRBD1|TRBV2
CASSGQGTSNQPQHF
TGTGCCAGCAGCGGACAGGGTACGAGCAATCAGCCCCAGCATTTT
>NA|TRBJ2-3|16|TRBD2|TRBV7-2
CASSAGLGHYTDTQYF
TGTGCCAGCAGCGCCGGACTAGGCCACTACACAGATACGCAGTATTTT
>once|TRBJ1-4|14|NA|TRBV28
CASSEGGASEKLFF
TGTGCCAGCAGCGAGGGGGGGGCAAGTGAAAAACTGTTTTTT
>once|TRBJ1-6|15|TRBD1|TRBV19
CASSIQGAYNSPLHF
TGTGCCAGTAGTATACAGGGGGCTTATAATTCACCCCTCCACTTT
>NA|TRBJ2-5|14|NA|TRBV5-6
CASSFRGATETQYF
TGTGCCAGCAGCTTTCGGGGGGCGACGGAGACCCAGTACTTC
>NA|TRBJ1-1|15|TRBD1|TRBV7-2
CASSTGQGMNTEAFF
TGTGCCAGCAGCACAGGACAGGGCATGAACACTGAAGCTTTCTTT
>NA|TRBJ2-1|12|NA|TRBV19
CASSITPGVQFF
TGTGCCAGTAGTATAACCCCAGGGGTGCAGTTCTTC
>NA|TRBJ2-6|17|TRBD1|TRBV19
CASSIRGGPSGANVLTF
TGTGCCAGTAGTATACGAGGGGGCCCTTCTGGGGCCAACGTCCTGACTTTC
>NA|TRBJ2-7|15|TRBD1|TRBV15
CATSRQGHGLDEQYF
TGTGCCACCAGCCGACAGGGGCACGGTTTAGACGAGCAGTACTTC
>NA|TRBJ2-7|14|NA|TRBV7-2
CASSDSGLPYEQYF
TGTGCCAGCAGCGACTCGGGACTGCCCTACGAGCAGTACTTC
>NA|TRBJ2-7|15|NA|TRBV4-3
CASSLGGGVVYEQYF
TGCGCCAGCAGCCTAGGGGGGGGAGTAGTCTACGAGCAGTACTTC
>NA|TRBJ1-4|16|NA|TRBV13
CASSLRAGTTNEKLFF
TGTGCCAGCAGCCTCAGGGCAGGGACAACTAATGAAAAACTGTTTTTT